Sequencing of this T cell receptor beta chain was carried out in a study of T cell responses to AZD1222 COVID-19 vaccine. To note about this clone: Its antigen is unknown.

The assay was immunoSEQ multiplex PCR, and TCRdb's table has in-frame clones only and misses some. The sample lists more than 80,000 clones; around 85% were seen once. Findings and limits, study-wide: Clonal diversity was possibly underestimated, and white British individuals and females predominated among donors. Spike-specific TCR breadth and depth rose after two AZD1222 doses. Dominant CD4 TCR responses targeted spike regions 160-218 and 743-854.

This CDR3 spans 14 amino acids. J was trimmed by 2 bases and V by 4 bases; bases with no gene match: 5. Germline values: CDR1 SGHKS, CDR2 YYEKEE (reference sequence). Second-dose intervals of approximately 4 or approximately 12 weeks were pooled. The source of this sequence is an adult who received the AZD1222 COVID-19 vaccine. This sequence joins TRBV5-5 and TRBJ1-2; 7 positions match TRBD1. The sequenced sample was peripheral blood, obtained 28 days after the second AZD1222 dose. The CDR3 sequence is CASSVDRMNYGYTF. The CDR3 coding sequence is TGTGCCAGCAGCGTGGACAGGATGAACTATGGCTACACCTTC.